This T cell receptor beta chain came from a study of T cells in Graves' hyperthyroidism and ophthalmopathy. Study findings and constraints: Through a model of 13 V-J features, ophthalmopathy was separated from stable hyperthyroidism. Within blood appeared most thyroid clonotypes that had expanded above 0.001.

The CDR3 totals 13 residues. From germline, CDR1 is SSHAT and CDR2 FNYEAQ (reference sequence). Researchers amplified the TCR beta CDR3 regions from RNA transcripts. The HTBI primer set served for first-round RT-PCR of the TCR CDR3. One entry per CDR3 protein, called by TCRdb with MiXCR from the multiplex PCR reads. The profile shows about 200,000 distinct CDR3 sequences, 15% to 20% of them singletons. This clonotype was seen a few times. What it binds is not known. The junction does not match germline at one end; this may be a read error. The sample comprised blood. The receptor's source is a man in his forties or fifties with Graves' hyperthyroidism. The chain combines TRBV7-7 with TRBJ2-1; maybe TRBD2 (5 bases). Here the CDR3 DNA reads TGTGCTAGCAGCTTAGCGCCTAGTTCTGAGCAGTTCTTC. The encoded protein is CASSLAPSSEQFF.